This record concerns one T cell receptor beta chain sequence. Its target is not known. Researchers ran the PCR with 60 Vbeta and 13 Jbeta primers. The protocol was immunoSEQ multiplex PCR, while the TCRdb copy is restricted to in-frame clones and leaves out a portion. The top ten clones hold under 4.5% of a sample with roughly 80,000 clones, around 60% of them seen once. The CDR3 has 18 residues. The germline gives CDR1 SGHRS, CDR2 YFSETQ. The V gene end was trimmed by 3 bases and the J gene end by 0 bases; junction bases not matched to a gene: 10. The entry originates in a study of cytomegalovirus exposure and HLA in healthy donors. Broader study findings: It is likely that the observed cluster of highly shared sequence variants was a sequencing artifact. Per a later analysis, about 17,000 TCR beta sequences showed association with HLA alleles at 0.05 false discovery rate. It was reported in a later analysis that an Asian-associated ancestry cluster showed fewer N-insertions than the roughly 710-donor mean. A link between a missense DCLRE1C variant and TCR beta V- and J-gene trimming emerged from a later analysis.

The source of this sequence is a male donor in good health and CMV-seropositive. The sample consisted of PBMCs. This chain links TRBV5-1 with TRBJ1-1, with TRBD1 matching 11 bases. CDR3 in DNA: TGCGCCAGCAGCTCGGGTTTGGGACAGGGGGGAATGAACACTGAAGCTTTCTTT. Translated: CASSSGLGQGGMNTEAFF.